These 21 T cell receptor beta chains came from one sample sequenced in a study of blood T cell repertoires in COVID-19. Only in-frame clones appear in the TCRdb table, and some are missing; sequencing was by immunoSEQ multiplex PCR. This sample has roughly 250,000 clones; approximately 80% occur once, and the top ten carry more than 4.5%. Specimen: peripheral blood. The receptors were gathered from a woman aged 80 or over with active or convalescent COVID-19.

Regarding this clone: The sample holds other DNA sequences that translate to the same CDR3. CDR3 in DNA: TGCGCCAGCAGCCAAGATCTTGGCGACTGGGAGACCCAGTACTTC. It specifies CASSQDLGDWETQYF. This chain uses TRBV4-1 with TRBJ2-5, with D unclear. This CDR3 is 15 amino acids long. Germline V gene lookup returns CDR1 MGHRA and CDR2 YSYEKL. Trimming pared 0 bases from V and 5 bases from J, leaving 13 bases between.

The V and J genes are TRBV3-1 (or the pseudogene TRBV3-2) and TRBJ2-7; tentative D call: TRBD2 (6 bases). Germline V gene data show CDR1 as LGHDT and CDR2 as YNNKEL (reference sequence). There are 15 residues in the CDR3. The V end was cut by 2 bases, the J end by 2 bases, with 13 bases between. The CDR3 loop reads CASSQSPGGAYEQYF. The DNA of the CDR3 is TGTGCCAGCAGCCAAAGTCCCGGGGGAGCCTACGAGCAGTACTTC.

The chain joins TRBV2 to TRBJ2-7, with 7 bases matching TRBD2. Germline trimming cut 10 bases from V and 1 base from J; bases unmatched to any gene: 10. The CDR3 is made up of 14 amino acids. Germline-derived CDR1 and CDR2 are SNHLY and FYNNEI. The CDR3 DNA follows: TGTGCCACTCGTTCGGGAGGCATTTCCTACGAGCAGTACTTC. Amino acids: CATRSGGISYEQYF. The full variable domain, with the rest looked up from reference TRBV2 and TRBJ2-7, is EPEVTQTPSHQVTQMGQEVILRCVPISNHLYFYWYRQILGQKVEFLVSFYNNEISEKSEIFDDQFSVERPDGSNFTLKIRSTKLEDSAMYFCATRSGGISYEQYFGPGTRLTVT.

CDR3 sequence: CAWDPGRSATQETQYF. The DNA for the CDR3 is TGTGCCTGGGACCCAGGGAGGAGTGCGACACAAGAGACCCAGTACTTC. This chain links TRBV30 with TRBJ2-5, with a tentative D call TRBD2 (6 bases). V lost 5 bases to trimming and J lost 2 bases, with 21 bases between them. The CDR3 sequence is 16 residues long. Germline V gene sequence: CDR1 GTSNPN, CDR2 SVGIG (reference sequence).

The chain carries TRBV5-6 and TRBJ2-5, with TRBD2 matching 10 bases. The germline V gene has CDR1 SGHDT and CDR2 YYEEEE. Germline trimming cut 0 bases from V and 4 bases from J; bases unmatched to any gene: 3. CDR3 length equals 15 residues. CDR3 nucleotides: TGTGCCAGCAGCTTGGGGCTAGCGGGAGCAGAGACCCAGTACTTC. Protein sequence: CASSLGLAGAETQYF.

The CDR3 nucleotides are TGTGCCAGCGCCCCCCCGGGCAATCAGCCCCAGCATTTT. This gives the protein CASAPPGNQPQHF. This chain links TRBV27 with TRBJ1-5; D is ambiguous. CDR1 MNHEY and CDR2 SMNVEV come from the germline V gene (reference sequence). Trimming shortened V by 8 bases and J by 2 bases, and 10 bases separated the two germline ends. The CDR3 loop spans 13 amino acids.

The rearrangement links TRBV5-1 to TRBJ1-3; weak D call: TRBD1 (6 bases). Trimming removed 4 bases at V and 2 bases at J, with 13 bases between. Germline values: CDR1 SGHRS, CDR2 YFSETQ. This CDR3 has 15 amino acids. The CDR3 sequence is CASSVLTGTGNTIYF. The CDR3 DNA follows: TGCGCCAGCAGCGTACTTACAGGGACTGGAAACACCATATATTTT. The full variable domain, its missing parts supplied by reference TRBV5-1 and TRBJ1-3, is KAGVTQTPRYLIKTRGQQVTLSCSPISGHRSVSWYQQTPGQGLQFLFEYFSETQRNKGNFPGRFSGRQFSNSRSEMNVSTLELGDSALYLCASSVLTGTGNTIYFGEGSWLTVV.

The chain joins TRBV30 to TRBJ2-7; possible D gene TRBD2, 5 bases. The CDR3 totals 12 residues. Germline lookup yields CDR1 GTSNPN and CDR2 SVGIG (reference sequence). The ends were cut back, 7 bases at V and 7 bases at J, with 17 bases in the middle. In nucleotides, the CDR3 is TGTGCCTCCGATCGGGGTCTGGGAGAGCAGTACTTC. This translates into CASDRGLGEQYF. The full variable domain, its missing parts supplied by reference TRBV30 and TRBJ2-7, is SQTIHQWPATLVQPVGSPLSLECTVEGTSNPNLYWYRQAAGRGLQLLFYSVGIGQISSEVPQNLSASRPQDRQFILSSKKLLLSDSGFYLCASDRGLGEQYFGPGTRLTVT.

The rearrangement uses TRBV29-1 and TRBJ2-7; 7 nucleotides match TRBD1. J lost 5 bases, V lost 7 bases, and 5 bases had no gene match. There are 11 residues in the CDR3. From germline, CDR1 is SQVTM and CDR2 ANQGSEA. In nucleotides, the CDR3 is TGCAGCGCGACAGGGACCCACGAGCAGTACTTC. Translating it yields CSATGTHEQYF.

V gene TRBV7-9 combines with J gene TRBJ1-2; 10 bases are shared with TRBD1. The CDR3 sequence is 15 residues long. The junction had 11 bases not matched to a gene; V was cut back by 5 bases and J by 8 bases. The germline CDR1 and CDR2 sequences are SEHNR and FQNEAQ (reference sequence). The CDR3 region is CASSTHGGTGEGYTF. In nucleotides, the CDR3 is TGTGCCAGCAGCACCCACGGGGGGACAGGGGAAGGCTACACCTTC.

The rearrangement links TRBV3-1 (or the pseudogene TRBV3-2) to TRBJ2-1, with 10 bases lining up with TRBD2. Germline V CDR1 and CDR2: LGHDT, YNNKEL (reference sequence). J gave up 4 bases and V 3 bases, and 9 bases lay outside the gene matches. The CDR3 runs 17 residues. This CDR3 reads CASSQQFLLAGYNEQFF. The CDR3 DNA is TGTGCCAGCAGCCAGCAATTCTTACTAGCGGGATACAATGAGCAGTTCTTC.

This sequence joins TRBV2 and TRBJ1-2, with D maybe TRBD1 (5 bases). The CDR3 runs 15 residues. V dropped 1 base and J dropped 5 bases, with 14 bases sitting between them. Per germline, CDR1 SNHLY and CDR2 FYNNEI. In DNA form, the CDR3 reads TGTGCCAGCAGTGAAGGTCAGGGAACCATTTATGGCTACACCTTC. Translation gives CASSEGQGTIYGYTF.

The rearrangement links TRBV11-2 to TRBJ2-7, with TRBD1 identical over 9 bases. Trimming cost V 7 bases and J 5 bases; bases outside gene matches: 12. This CDR3 region has 15 residues. Germline CDR1 SGHAT, CDR2 FQNNGV. The CDR3 loop is CASTTYRDRVDEQYF. The CDR3 region has the DNA TGTGCCAGCACGACGTATCGGGACAGGGTGGACGAGCAGTACTTC.

The chain employs TRBV20-1 and TRBJ1-2; TRBD1 matches at 10 bases. Germline V lookup: CDR1 DFQATT, CDR2 SNEGSKA (reference sequence). Germline trimming cut 3 bases from V and 8 bases from J; bases unmatched to any gene: 9. This CDR3 has 14 residues. CDR3 protein: CSASLRDRGWGYTF. The CDR3 DNA sequence: TGCAGTGCTAGTCTCCGGGACAGGGGTTGGGGCTACACCTTC.

The V gene is TRBV11-2, the J gene TRBJ2-7; no clear D gene. CDR1 and CDR2 from the germline V gene are SGHAT and FQNNGV. V lost 5 bases, J lost 0 bases, and 11 bases lay in between. The CDR3 consists of 14 residues. In nucleotides, the CDR3 is TGTGCCAGCAGCCCCCGGGTTTACTCCTACGAGCAGTACTTC. This gives the protein CASSPRVYSYEQYF. Drawing the rest from reference TRBV11-2 and TRBJ2-7, the complete variable domain is EAGVAQSPRYKIIEKRQSVAFWCNPISGHATLYWYQQILGQGPKLLIQFQNNGVVDDSQLPKDRFSAERLKGVDSTLKIQPAKLEDSAVYLCASSPRVYSYEQYFGPGTRLTVT.

The chain uses TRBV29-1 and TRBJ1-1, with 7 bases fitting TRBD1. V trimming: 5 bases; J trimming: 4 bases; junction bases outside the gene matches: 4. CDR1 and CDR2 (germline): SQVTM, ANQGSEA. The CDR3 spans 12 residues. DNA for the CDR3: TGCAGCGTTCACAAGGGGGCCACTGAAGCTTTCTTT. Translation gives CSVHKGATEAFF. The complete variable domain, with remaining parts taken from reference TRBV29-1 and TRBJ1-1, reads SAVISQKPSRDICQRGTSLTIQCQVDSQVTMMFWYRQQPGQSLTLIATANQGSEATYESGFVIDKFPISRPNLTFSTLTVSNMSPEDSSIYLCSVHKGATEAFFGQGTRLTVV.

The rearrangement joins TRBV5-1 to TRBJ2-2, with 11 bases matching TRBD1. From germline, CDR1 is SGHRS and CDR2 YFSETQ. The CDR3 extends over 15 amino acids. V gave up 4 bases and J gave up 5 bases; unmatched junction bases: 4. The CDR3 bases are TGCGCCAGCAGCACCGGGACAGGGGGTACCGGGGAGCTGTTTTTT. It yields the protein CASSTGTGGTGELFF.

This rearrangement joins TRBV29-1 to TRBJ2-1, with 15 bases fitting TRBD2. The V and J ends lost 6 bases and 8 bases, in that order; junction bases with no gene match: 11. The CDR3 loop spans 16 amino acids. CDR1 is SQVTM, CDR2 ANQGSEA, per germline. The CDR3 DNA reads TGCAGCGTACCCGGGACTAGCGGGGGGTATGGTTATGAGCAGTTCTTC. This encodes CSVPGTSGGYGYEQFF.

The CDR3 coding sequence is TGTGCCAGCAGCCAATTACGGGGAGGATGGATGGGGCGGGAGACCCAGTACTTC. Amino acids: CASSQLRGGWMGRETQYF. This chain connects TRBV28 to TRBJ2-5; a weak D match, TRBD2 (6 bases). CDR3 length: 18 residues. Germline CDR1 reads MDHEN; CDR2 reads SYDVKM. V lost 6 bases and J 5 bases, leaving 28 bases between the germline ends.

This chain joins TRBV5-6 and TRBJ2-5; 8 bases fit TRBD1. The length of the CDR3 is 14 residues. Germline CDR1 reads SGHDT; CDR2 reads YYEEEE. The V and J ends lost 3 bases and 6 bases, in that order; junction bases with no gene match: 7. The CDR3 DNA sequence: TGTGCCAGCAGCTCCGGGACAGGTGGACAGACCCAGTACTTC. This codes for CASSSGTGGQTQYF.

The chain carries TRBV24-1 and TRBJ2-7; the match to TRBD1 covers 12 bases. The CDR3 is 17 residues long. Germline trimming cut 4 bases from V and 5 bases from J; bases unmatched to any gene: 11. Germline V gene data show CDR1 as KGHDR and CDR2 as SFDVKD. Written as DNA, the CDR3 is TGTGCCACCAGTGACCCAGGGACAGGGGGCGTCCTGCACGAGCAGTACTTC. This encodes CATSDPGTGGVLHEQYF.